This TCR beta chain was sequenced in a study of cytomegalovirus exposure and HLA in healthy donors (TCRdb year 2017). About the full investigation: In an earlier analysis of roughly 500 of the donors, 276 Gb of sequence data and 120 million or so unique TCR beta sequences from 150 million to 200 million T cells were reported. Approximately 300 gigabases of sequencing data and around 85 million unique TCR sequences made up an early release that covered 640 HLA-typed donors. The genetic ancestry cluster associated with self-reported Caucasian donors included 81% of the 398 genotyped donors. The study aimed to test whether signatures of past pathogen exposure could be identified by cataloging public T cell receptors. The T cell repertoires of some 670 subjects were profiled by immunosequencing and related to cytomegalovirus serostatus. A separate validation cohort of about 110 different subjects was used in addition to the roughly 640-subject first cohort. The study combined high-throughput TCR immunosequencing, statistical association of individual TCRs with disease status, and machine learning to predict cytomegalovirus infection status. A later analysis re-analyzed previously published TCR beta repertoires from approximately 670 donors and added high-resolution HLA genotyping to study TCR occurrence patterns. Rather than using new phenotypic data, the later analysis identified candidate immune exposures from TCR beta sequences and from how often those sequences occurred across donors. An earlier analysis of 450 to 750 of the donors used high-throughput TCR beta sequencing to judge whether each TCR beta V gene segment behaved as functional or pseudogenic. Donor age, sex, ethnicity and CMV serostatus were compiled together with the repertoire data. Genome-wide SNP genotypes for about three fifths of the 666 donors were used in a later genetic analysis, which treated that subset as a discovery cohort. All discovery cohort repertoires had been generated on a single sequencing platform. HLA typing included class I and class II loci at four-digit resolution. The number of typed donors differed by locus: roughly 629-640 for A, B, C, DRB1 and DQB1; 500 to 550 for DQA1; around 610 for DPA1; and about 470 for DPB1. Roughly 5 DR-DQ haplotypes were handled as single units for association and clustering, since linkage in the cohort was strong. On average, roughly 250,000 unique TCR beta nucleotide sequences were sequenced per donor among about 400 genotyped donors of the cohort, with around 19% of those sequences being non-productive.

The cohort comprised around 700 healthy bone marrow donors. At the time of sampling, every cohort member was nominally healthy, though immune exposures that went unrecorded were likely present. The donor was CMV seronegative and was included in the group of 352 seronegative cohort members. A peripheral blood sample was collected from each donor, and TCR beta sequencing was performed on peripheral blood mononuclear cells. The Qiagen DNeasy Blood Extraction Kit was used to extract genomic DNA from the blood cell samples. Results the study describes overall, beyond this receptor: The authors suggested that the approach could potentially be generalized to other disease states and immunological phenotypes. An association between a missense DCLRE1C variant and V-gene and J-gene trimming of TCR beta chains was found in a later genetic analysis and replicated in an independent cohort. Specific HLA alleles were associated with 15,000 to 20,000 TCR beta sequences at a false discovery rate of 0.05 in a later analysis. CMV serostatus was the only immune exposure information available for the cohort. A further reported finding was that TCR beta sequences accurately predicted the HLA-A and HLA-B alleles for most subjects in the first cohort. When HLA alleles, especially DR and DQ, strongly co-occurred, attributing TCR associations to individual alleles was difficult. An earlier analysis of 450 to 750 of the donors showed that most TCR beta V segments appeared in productive rearrangements either about 90% or about 30% of the time, which broadly matched IMGT annotations. A cluster of highly shared sequence variants was judged likely to be a technical artifact of the sequencing pipeline. Correlated functional status among segregating V segments might reflect linkage disequilibrium, but an unknown experimental factor could not be ruled out. A later analysis reported that several top co-occurrence clusters appeared linked to parvovirus B19, influenza, CMV and Epstein-Barr virus. Compared with the 666-donor mean, donors in an Asian-associated ancestry cluster had fewer N-insertions in productive TCRs, according to a later genetic analysis. In a later analysis, most CMV-associated TCR beta chains were found to appear HLA-restricted, with HLA associations seemingly driven largely by CMV exposure. In vitro tests confirmed that a few of the cytomegalovirus-associated TCR beta chains recognize cytomegalovirus antigens. Because HLA typing was missing for some donors at each locus, association tests included only the typed subset. A later analysis found that HLA-associated TCR beta chains were more clonally expanded and had lower generation probabilities than equally common non-associated chains. While some public TCRs were present in many individuals, most TCR sequences turned up only very rarely across donors. Roughly uniform sequencing depth across donors was assumed in presence/absence analyses, although this assumption may not hold. In the study, some 160 TCR beta chains were listed as associated with cytomegalovirus. The classifier was reported to diagnose cytomegalovirus status with high specificity and sensitivity in both the original and validation cohorts. Because counts were too low, roughly 17 rarely observed V segments, including chromosome 9 orphons, were left out of the earlier analysis of roughly 600 of the donors. In this cohort, only TCR beta chains were sequenced, and detectable features were limited by the absence of alpha or paired-chain data. In a later analysis, the rate of TCR association differed among HLA loci, with DRB1 alleles having the most associated TCRs and HLA-C alleles having the fewest. Some IMGT-functional V segments, including TRBV6-2 and TRBV6-3, could not be distinguished by the 87-base-pair reads and were therefore excluded.

The V end loses 4 bases and the J end loses 3 bases, and a stretch of 13 bases separates them. The CDR1 and CDR2 encoded by the germline V gene are SGHVS and FQNEAQ. Reading from cysteine to phenylalanine, the CDR3 counts 14 amino acids. Of all the DNA, just the CDR3 is kept, 42 bases in frame from base 1. In regard to this clone: Its antigen has not been determined.

Libraries came from the immunoSEQ multiplex PCR assay. For the multiplex PCR, a mixture combining 60 forward primers for TCR Vbeta segments and 13 reverse primers for TCR Jbeta segments was used. Amplification of the CDR3 region of rearranged TCR beta genes was performed with a multiplex PCR assay on genomic DNA. The Illumina HiSeq System was used to sequence the amplified TCR beta libraries as 87-base-pair reads. As for how the authors treated the data: A later analysis counted about 82 million unique TCR beta chains across the roughly 700 repertoires, and roughly 9.9 million of these chains were shared by at least two donors. To remove PCR and sequencing errors, raw reads were error-corrected and collapsed into unique sequences using a nearest-neighbor algorithm that merged closely related sequences. V, D and J gene segments were assigned by aligning CDR3 sequences to IMGT reference sequences. For a sequence to be retained, a match of at least six nucleotides was required to both a V gene segment and a J gene segment. Rearrangements were classified as productive when the CDR3 lacked stop codons and remained in frame with V and J, and all other rearrangements were classified as non-productive. Following IMGT convention, CDR3 was defined as the stretch from the second conserved V-encoded cysteine up to the conserved J-encoded phenylalanine. The earlier analysis of roughly 590 of the donors excluded sequences that lacked an unambiguous match to a single V gene segment. An earlier analysis of fewer than 650 of the donors classified V segments as functional when productive rearrangements were above 56.7% and as segregating when the standard deviation between donors was above 5%. A statistical classification framework was built for diagnosing cytomegalovirus status from the catalog of TCR beta chain sequences. A later analysis assigned V and J genes by comparing TCR nucleotide sequences with IMGT/GENE-DB human TR gene sequences. A later analysis assigned CDR3 sequences and most-parsimonious VDJ recombination scenarios with the TCRdist pipeline. A later analysis defined each TCR beta chain by its CDR3 amino acid sequence plus V-gene family, and excluded reads lacking a unique V-gene family. To address suspected cross-contamination and a sequencing artifact, a later analysis removed 592 highly shared, low-generation-probability nucleotide sequences. For each public chain, a later analysis derived a clonal expansion index from normalized ranks of inferred template counts within each repertoire. In a later analysis, generation probabilities were computed using a VDJ recombination model fitted to out-of-frame rearrangements, and the results were checked against IGoR. Hypergeometric tests were used in a later analysis to score TCR-TCR, TCR-HLA and TCR-CMV co-occurrence, with a repertoire-size bias correction applied to the TCR pairs. A later analysis estimated false discovery rates by permuting HLA or CMV assignments 20 times. In a later analysis, co-occurring TCRs were grouped with DBSCAN, and TCRdist sequence similarity was added when clustering was performed within HLA-allele-positive subsets. Co-occurrence clustering excluded repertoires with fewer than 30,000 or more than 120,000 public chains, plus five with anomalous nucleotide sharing. The source is immuneACCESS, and TCRdb retained only in-frame sequences with V and J called. Part of the clones is not carried over; for the studies checked, unresolved V genes explain less than half of this, and the remainder is unexplained. The V and J calls and clone size were taken over from that table, and D and trimming were inferred from the DNA. The sample's clone listing holds some 34,000 clones. The ten biggest clones cover under 4.5% of the sample.

Sequencing was carried out using PBMCs. This chain is built from TRBV7-8 and TRBJ2-7, with the identity of the D gene unclear. The TCR sequence derives from a man in his forties in good health and CMV-seronegative. The nucleotide sequence reads TGTGCCAGCAGCTCCCAGGCAGAGTACTACGAGCAGTACTTC. The encoded protein is CASSSQAEYYEQYF.